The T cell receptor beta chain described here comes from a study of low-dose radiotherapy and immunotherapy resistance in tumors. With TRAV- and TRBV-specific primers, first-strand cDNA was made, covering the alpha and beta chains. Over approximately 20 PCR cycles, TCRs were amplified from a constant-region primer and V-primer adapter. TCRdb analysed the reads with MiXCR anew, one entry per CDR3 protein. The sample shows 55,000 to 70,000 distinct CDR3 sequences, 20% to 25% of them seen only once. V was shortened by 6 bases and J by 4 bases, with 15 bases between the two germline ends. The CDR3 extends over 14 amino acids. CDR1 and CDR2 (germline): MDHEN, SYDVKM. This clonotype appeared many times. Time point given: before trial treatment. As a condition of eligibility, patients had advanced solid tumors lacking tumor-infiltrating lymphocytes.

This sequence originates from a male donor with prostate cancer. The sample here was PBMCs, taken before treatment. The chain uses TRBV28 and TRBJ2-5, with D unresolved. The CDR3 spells CASSDPGLGETQYF. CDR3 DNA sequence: TGTGCCAGCAGCGACCCAGGCTTGGGAGAGACCCAGTACTTC. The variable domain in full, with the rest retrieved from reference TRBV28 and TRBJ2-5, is DVKVTQSSRYLVKRTGEKVFLECVQDMDHENMFWYRQDPGLGLRLIYFSYDVKMKEKGDIPEGYSVSREKKERFSLILESASTNQTSMYLCASSDPGLGETQYFGPGTRLLVL.